Following are 5 T cell receptor beta chains from one sample sequenced in a study of T cells after yellow fever vaccination. TCRdb processed the 5' RACE reads anew with MiXCR; each CDR3 protein has one entry. Of 300,000 to 350,000 distinct CDR3 sequences listed, roughly 4.3% are singletons. This specimen was PBMCs, taken 15 days after the yellow fever booster vaccination. The receptors stem from a man between 18 and 35 years old who received the YFV17D yellow fever vaccine.

This clonotype was counted only a few times. The genes are TRBV11-1 and TRBJ2-1, with 13 bases that match TRBD2. Trimming took 5 bases from V and 8 from J; bases not matched to a gene: 6. The CDR3 spans 15 residues. Germline V gives CDR1 SGHAT, CDR2 FQDESV (reference sequence). Here the CDR3 reads CASSDTSGGVDEQFF. The CDR3 DNA follows: TGTGCCAGCAGCGACACTAGCGGGGGGGTCGATGAGCAGTTCTTC.

Ten or more counts support this clonotype. The gene calls are TRBV5-1 and TRBJ2-1, with 12 positions matching TRBD2. V lost 0 bases, J lost 3 bases, and 1 base stayed unmatched. In germline, CDR1 is SGHRS, CDR2 YFSETQ. The CDR3 runs to 16 residues. This CDR3 is CASSLGGLAGYNEQFF. CDR3 coding DNA: TGCGCCAGCAGCTTGGGGGGACTAGCGGGCTACAATGAGCAGTTCTTC.

This clonotype was recorded at least ten times. The CDR3 loop reads CASSPRVYLGGAYTQYF. Here the CDR3 DNA reads TGTGCCAGCTCACCACGCGTGTATCTGGGGGGAGCGTATACGCAGTATTTT. The rearrangement joins TRBV18 to TRBJ2-3, with a weak D call TRBD2 (6 bases). This CDR3 comprises 17 residues. Trimming left V 1 base short and J 7 bases short, with 21 bases between. Germline assignment: CDR1 KGHSH and CDR2 LQKENI.

This clonotype was recorded at least ten times. V gene TRBV9 combines with J gene TRBJ2-3; D may match TRBD1 or TRBD2 (7 bases each). Trimming cost V 4 bases and J 6 bases, with 15 bases left between them. This CDR3 comprises 14 residues. Germline assignment: CDR1 SGDLS and CDR2 YYNGEE. This CDR3 is CASSTLQGGDTQYF. For the CDR3, the DNA is TGTGCCAGCAGCACCCTGCAGGGGGGGGATACGCAGTATTTT. The variable domain in full, completed from reference TRBV9 and TRBJ2-3, reads DSGVTQTPKHLITATGQRVTLRCSPRSGDLSVYWYQQSLDQGLQFLIQYYNGEERAKGNILERFSAQQFPDLHSELNLSSLELGDSALYFCASSTLQGGDTQYFGPGTRLTVL.

This clonotype was seen many times. The J gene is TRBJ1-2, the V gene TRBV6-5; TRBD1 aligns across 10 bases. The CDR3 runs to 15 residues. V gave up 6 bases and J gave up 11 bases; unmatched junction bases: 15. The germline gives CDR1 MNHEY, CDR2 SVGAGI. In DNA, the CDR3 is TGTGCCAGCAGCACCACCGGGACAGGGGAAGGACCTTACACCTTC. Its translation is CASSTTGTGEGPYTF.